These 28 T cell receptor beta chains came from one sample sequenced in a study of vaccination and CD4 T cells after COVID-19. Cultured CD4+ T-cell DNA underwent Oncomine TCR Beta short-read sequencing. TCRdb ran MiXCR on the PCR reads and lists one entry per CDR3 protein. Counted here are approximately 12,000 distinct CDR3 sequences, roughly 61% occurring once; the ten biggest clones make up 7.5% to 9%. These receptors' targets are unknown. Treatment defined: approximately 10-day PBMC culture with coronavirus spike peptide pools or control peptides (ViraFEST assay). Sequenced material: CD4+ T cells from blood, cultured in vitro, taken before SARS-CoV-2 vaccination. The source of these receptors is a human donor who had recovered from COVID-19.

The chain has TRBV11-2 and TRBJ2-2, with D maybe TRBD2 (5 bases). The CDR3 length is 14 residues. The germline V gene encodes CDR1 SGHAT and CDR2 FQNNGV. The V and J ends lost 8 bases and 5 bases respectively, with 15 bases between them. This CDR3 reads CASAPAGLTGELFF. CDR3 nucleotide sequence: TGTGCCAGCGCCCCTGCGGGTCTGACCGGGGAGCTGTTTTTT.

The J gene is TRBJ2-1, the V gene TRBV7-3; TRBD1 might be the D (7 bases). V lost 3 bases and J lost 9, with 24 bases in between. This CDR3 has 17 amino acids. CDR1 is SGHTA and CDR2 is FQGTGA in the germline V gene. CDR3 DNA sequence: TGTGCCAGCAGCTTGGCGTCTACGGGGGCCAGGGGGGTTGAGCAGTTCTTC. The encoded protein is CASSLASTGARGVEQFF.

The rearrangement uses TRBV6-1 and TRBJ2-7; D perhaps matches TRBD1 (6 bases). V lost 5 bases and J 2 bases, leaving 22 bases between the germline ends. Germline CDR1 reads MNHNS; CDR2 reads SASEGT. This CDR3 has 17 amino acids. The CDR3 is CASSLRLRMDSPYEQYF. The CDR3 DNA sequence: TGTGCCAGCAGTCTTCGACTAAGAATGGACAGCCCCTACGAGCAGTACTTC.

This clonotype was observed once. This chain links TRBV7-8 with TRBJ1-2; D uncertain. The CDR3 is made up of 15 amino acids. Germline V gene sequence: CDR1 SGHVS, CDR2 FQNEAQ. Trimming left V 5 bases short and J 3 bases short, with 16 bases between. Here the CDR3 DNA reads TGTGCCAGCAGCCCCCGGGTAGGGCGTCACTATGGCTACACCTTC. This codes for CASSPRVGRHYGYTF.

The rearrangement uses TRBV7-6 and TRBJ2-2; TRBD2 agrees at 9 bases. The CDR3 has 16 amino acids. Germline V gene data show CDR1 as SGHVS and CDR2 as FNYEAQ. J was trimmed by 5 bases and V by 7 bases; bases with no gene match: 11. The DNA for the CDR3 is TGTGCCAGCACCGAACTTTCCCTAGCGGGGACCGGGGAGCTGTTTTTT. Translated: CASTELSLAGTGELFF.

The chain carries TRBV20-1 and TRBJ1-2; 8 bases are a match to TRBD1. The CDR3 runs to 15 residues. V shed 1 base, J shed 3 bases, and the junction held 7 bases outside the gene matches. Germline assignment: CDR1 DFQATT and CDR2 SNEGSKA (reference sequence). CDR3 bases: TGCAGTGCTAGAGGTCGTGGGACAGGCGACTATGGCTACACCTTC. Translated: CSARGRGTGDYGYTF.

This clonotype was found once. The rearrangement links TRBV12-3 or TRBV12-4 to TRBJ1-5; no clear D gene. V lost 4 bases to trimming and J lost 0 bases, with 13 bases between them. The CDR3 totals 16 residues. For the CDR3, the DNA is TGTGCCAGCAGTTCCTCGGACGGAAATAGCAATCAGCCCCAGCATTTT. It is translated as CASSSSDGNSNQPQHF.

The chain links TRBV6-1 to TRBJ2-3, with 10 bases lining up with TRBD1. With 7 bases clipped from V and 6 bases from J, the junction kept 10 bases outside the gene matches. The CDR3 loop spans 15 amino acids. From germline, CDR1 is MNHNS and CDR2 SASEGT. The CDR3 is CASIETGGPPDTQYF. The DNA of the CDR3 is TGTGCCAGCATCGAGACAGGGGGCCCTCCCGATACGCAGTATTTT.

The chain joins TRBV20-1 to TRBJ2-4; 7 bases are shared with TRBD1. Germline CDR1 is DFQATT and CDR2 is SNEGSKA (reference sequence). CDR3 size: 12 residues. V lost 4 bases and J lost 9; bases outside the gene matches: 6. The DNA of the CDR3 is TGCAGTGCTACAGACAGGGATAGCATTCAGTACTTC. It translates to CSATDRDSIQYF.

The V call is TRBV19, the J call TRBJ1-5, with D possibly TRBD1 on 6 matching bases. The CDR3 is 15 residues long. Germline lookup yields CDR1 LNHDA and CDR2 SQIVND (reference sequence). The ends were cut back, 6 bases at V and 1 base at J, with 13 bases in the middle. The CDR3 DNA reads as TGTGCCAGTAGCCAAAACAGGGAAAGCAATCAGCCCCAGCATTTT. Protein product: CASSQNRESNQPQHF.

This clonotype was found a few times. The V and J genes are TRBV20-1 and TRBJ1-1; 8 nucleotides align to TRBD1. Germline loops: CDR1 DFQATT, CDR2 SNEGSKA (reference sequence). This CDR3 comprises 13 residues. V shed 6 bases, J shed 3 bases, and the junction held 6 bases outside the gene matches. The CDR3 loop is CSASGTGDTEAFF. The CDR3 DNA is TGCAGTGCAAGCGGGACAGGAGACACTGAAGCTTTCTTT.

CDR3 residues: CASSLVGGDYNEQFF. Here the CDR3 DNA reads TGTGCCAGCAGCTTAGTCGGGGGGGACTACAATGAGCAGTTCTTC. The gene calls are TRBV11-1 and TRBJ2-1, with 8 bases matching TRBD2. With 1 base clipped from V and 3 bases from J, the junction kept 2 bases outside the gene matches. This CDR3 is built from 15 residues. CDR1 is SGHAT and CDR2 is FQDESV in the germline V gene (reference sequence). The entire variable domain, with the rest obtained from reference TRBV11-1 and TRBJ2-1, is as follows: EAEVAQSPRYKITEKSQAVAFWCDPISGHATLYWYRQILGQGPELLVQFQDESVVDDSQLPKDRFSAERLKGVDSTLKIQPAELGDSAMYLCASSLVGGDYNEQFFGPGTRLTVL.

The chain is built from TRBV27 and TRBJ1-1, with D unclear. V shed 1 base and J shed 3 bases, with 9 bases lying between them. The CDR3 sequence is 14 residues long. Germline-derived CDR1 and CDR2 are MNHEY and SMNVEV (reference sequence). CDR3 nucleotides: TGTGCCAGCAGTTTATACGGGCGGGACACTGAAGCTTTCTTT. It translates to CASSLYGRDTEAFF.

This clonotype has just one count. V usage is TRBV5-1 and J usage is TRBJ2-2; TRBD2 aligns across 11 bases. CDR1 SGHRS and CDR2 YFSETQ come from the germline V gene. The CDR3 covers 19 residues. Trimming cost V 4 bases and J 1 base; bases outside gene matches: 12. CDR3 protein: CASSMGLAGGLMNTGELFF. CDR3 coding DNA: TGCGCCAGCAGCATGGGGCTAGCGGGGGGACTTATGAACACCGGGGAGCTGTTTTTT.

V gene TRBV11-2 combines with J gene TRBJ2-7, with TRBD2 identical over 7 bases. V lost 5 bases to trimming and J lost 3 bases; unmatched junction nucleotides: 10. The CDR3 covers 15 residues. Germline CDR1 SGHAT, CDR2 FQNNGV. The CDR3 protein is CASSPDGGRNYEQYF. The CDR3 DNA follows: TGTGCCAGCAGCCCTGACGGGGGGAGGAACTACGAGCAGTACTTC.

J is TRBJ2-5 and V is TRBV27, with 8 positions matching TRBD1. After removal of 5 bases from V and 1 base from J, the junction contained 3 bases not matched to a gene. Germline lookup yields CDR1 MNHEY and CDR2 SMNVEV (reference sequence). The CDR3 extends over 14 amino acids. The CDR3 nucleotides are TGTGCCAGCAGTCTCGACAGGGGCCAAGAGACCCAGTACTTC. It translates to CASSLDRGQETQYF.

The chain employs TRBV7-8 and TRBJ2-1; D unresolved. The CDR3 totals 12 residues. Germline loops: CDR1 SGHVS, CDR2 FQNEAQ. The germline V and J ends were trimmed by 3 bases and 12 bases, with 12 bases remaining between them. CDR3 nucleotides: TGTGCCAGCAGCTTGGAACAGTACGGGCAGTTCTTC. This sequence encodes CASSLEQYGQFF.

The J gene is TRBJ2-5, the V gene TRBV18; D is unresolved. Trimming removed 1 base at V and 4 bases at J, with 7 bases between. The CDR3 runs to 13 residues. Germline V gene lookup returns CDR1 KGHSH and CDR2 LQKENI. DNA for the CDR3: TGTGCCAGCTCACCACTTATGTCAGAGACCCAGTACTTC. Amino acids: CASSPLMSETQYF.

This clonotype was recorded a few times. The chain carries TRBV19 and TRBJ2-1; 15 nucleotides align to TRBD2. This CDR3 spans 19 amino acids. Per germline, CDR1 LNHDA and CDR2 SQIVND (reference sequence). The ends lost 5 bases at V and 9 bases at J; junction bases unmatched: 17. CDR3 sequence (DNA): TGTGCCAGTAGTCTTAGCCTTGCACCGGGACTAGCGGGAGGTAGTGAGCAGTTCTTC. This gives the protein CASSLSLAPGLAGGSEQFF.

The chain uses TRBV6-1 and TRBJ1-1; D possibly corresponds to TRBD1 (6 bases). Germline V gives CDR1 MNHNS, CDR2 SASEGT. The V end lost 2 bases, the J end lost 3 bases, and 13 bases lay between the germline ends. This CDR3 has 15 residues. CDR3 region: CASSEPGRGDTEAFF. The CDR3 nucleotides read TGTGCCAGCAGTGAACCGGGCAGGGGAGACACTGAAGCTTTCTTT.

This clonotype occurred a few times. The chain joins TRBV25-1 to TRBJ1-6, with D uncertain. Germline V gene lookup returns CDR1 MGHDK and CDR2 SYGVNS. This CDR3 has 14 amino acids. The ends were cut back, 4 bases at V and 5 bases at J, with 9 bases in the middle. Here the CDR3 DNA reads TGTGCCAGCAGTGGGGCAGGAGATAATTCACCCCTCCACTTT. It translates to CASSGAGDNSPLHF.

V usage is TRBV20-1 and J usage is TRBJ2-5, with D tentatively TRBD1 (5 bases). Germline assignment: CDR1 DFQATT and CDR2 SNEGSKA (reference sequence). This CDR3 contains 18 residues. V dropped 0 bases and J dropped 0 bases, with 20 bases sitting between them. CDR3 region: CSARDPPRRTPYQETQYF. The CDR3 coding sequence is TGCAGTGCTAGAGATCCCCCCCGCAGGACACCGTACCAAGAGACCCAGTACTTC.

This clonotype was detected only once. The chain couples TRBV6-1 to TRBJ1-5; D possibly corresponds to TRBD1 (5 bases). Germline V lookup: CDR1 MNHNS, CDR2 SASEGT. Between the trimmed V and J ends, which lost 5 bases and 1 base, there was a span of 12 bases. CDR3 length: 15 amino acids. The CDR3, as DNA: TGTGCCAGCAGTACCAGTTGGGGGAGCAATCAGCCCCAGCATTTT. Translating gives CASSTSWGSNQPQHF.

This clonotype occurred once. The V and J genes are TRBV20-1 and TRBJ1-6, with 7 bases aligning to TRBD1. CDR3 size: 14 residues. J gave up 7 bases and V 4 bases, and 7 bases lay outside the gene matches. CDR1 DFQATT and CDR2 SNEGSKA come from the germline V gene (reference sequence). CDR3: CSAIPRDRNSPLHF. The CDR3 DNA sequence: TGCAGTGCTATTCCCCGGGACAGAAATTCACCCCTCCACTTT.

The chain carries TRBV6-2 or TRBV6-3 and TRBJ1-1; D gene unclear. V dropped 3 bases and J dropped 3 bases, with 5 bases sitting between them. CDR1 and CDR2 (germline): MNHEY, SVGEGT. CDR3 length equals 12 residues. CDR3: CASSYYHTEAFF. The CDR3 DNA is TGTGCCAGCAGTTATTATCACACTGAAGCTTTCTTT.

J is TRBJ1-2 and V is TRBV7-8; 7 nucleotides align to TRBD1. The CDR3 consists of 15 residues. The ends lost 1 base at V and 4 bases at J; junction bases unmatched: 6. CDR1 is SGHVS and CDR2 is FQNEAQ in the germline V gene. CDR3 bases: TGTGCCAGCAGCTTAGAAGCAGGGGGAAGCTATGGCTACACCTTC. Encoded protein: CASSLEAGGSYGYTF. The variable domain in full, completed from reference TRBV7-8 and TRBJ1-2, reads GAGVSQSPRYKVAKRGQDVALRCDPISGHVSLFWYQQALGQGPEFLTYFQNEAQLDKSGLPSDRFFAERPEGSVSTLKIQRTQQEDSAVYLCASSLEAGGSYGYTFGSGTRLTVV.

The J gene is TRBJ2-7, the V gene TRBV7-9; no definite D call. This CDR3 has 12 residues. V was clipped by 4 bases and J by 4 bases, with 8 bases between them. CDR1 and CDR2 from the germline V gene are SEHNR and FQNEAQ (reference sequence). CDR3 DNA sequence: TGTGCCAGCAGCTCTTGGTTATACGAGCAGTACTTC. Translation gives CASSSWLYEQYF.

The chain couples TRBV6-2 or TRBV6-3 to TRBJ1-5, with D perhaps matching TRBD1 (5 bases). CDR1 and CDR2 from the germline V gene are MNHEY and SVGEGT. This CDR3 comprises 13 residues. V lost 0 bases and J lost 7, with 7 bases in between. CDR3 nucleotide sequence: TGTGCCAGCAGTTACTCGGACAAGCAGCCCCAGCATTTT. This codes for CASSYSDKQPQHF.